One sample yielded the 16 T cell receptor beta chains listed below, sequenced in a study of T cell changes during pregnancy in multiple sclerosis. Method: immunoSEQ multiplex PCR; TCRdb's copy keeps in-frame clones and lacks some. The sample includes 55,000 or so clones, roughly 90% seen only once; the top ten take approximately 0.6%. The source was CD4+ T cells from peripheral blood mononuclear cells, collected after pregnancy. Receptor source: a female donor with multiple sclerosis, enrolled in a pregnancy study.

As regards this clone: One end of the junction is discordant with germline, which a read error may explain. This chain uses TRBV6-5 with TRBJ2-7; 9 nucleotides agree with TRBD1. Germline CDR1 is MNHEY and CDR2 is SVGAGI. CDR3 length: 11 residues. The CDR3 reads CASSHGQGPDF. CDR3 DNA: TGTGCCAGCAGCCACGGACAGGGGCCTGACTTC.

The chain couples TRBV7-8 to TRBJ2-5; D is ambiguous. Trimming left V 5 bases short and J 7 bases short, with 11 bases between. This CDR3 comprises 12 residues. The germline V gene has CDR1 SGHVS and CDR2 FQNEAQ. The CDR3 is CASSQTHWTQYF. The CDR3 DNA sequence: TGTGCCAGCAGCCAAACTCATTGGACCCAGTACTTC.

The chain employs TRBV6-6 and TRBJ2-3; D might be TRBD1 (6 bases). The CDR3 has 14 amino acids. CDR1 is MNHNY and CDR2 is SVGAGI in the germline V gene (reference sequence). The V gene lost 4 bases and the J gene lost 3 bases, with 11 bases spanning the gap. CDR3 nucleotide sequence: TGTGCCAGCAGTTTCAGACAGGAGACAGATACGCAGTATTTT. The encoded protein is CASSFRQETDTQYF.

V gene TRBV27 combines with J gene TRBJ1-5; TRBD1 matches at 7 bases. From germline, CDR1 is MNHEY and CDR2 SMNVEV (reference sequence). Trimming at V came to 0 bases and at J to 2 bases, leaving 7 bases not matched to a gene. CDR3 length equals 17 residues. The CDR3 region is CASSLSAIDRGNQPQHF. The CDR3 DNA follows: TGTGCCAGCAGTTTATCCGCTATTGACAGGGGCAATCAGCCCCAGCATTTT.

The gene calls are TRBV2 and TRBJ1-3, with a possible D match to TRBD1 (6 bases). CDR1 is SNHLY, CDR2 FYNNEI, per germline. Trimming removed 0 bases from V and 0 bases from J, with 9 bases in between. This CDR3 is built from 16 residues. CDR3 amino acids: CASSEAGRGSGNTIYF. The CDR3 nucleotides read TGTGCCAGCAGTGAAGCGGGCAGGGGCTCTGGAAACACCATATATTTT.

The rearrangement joins TRBV5-4 to TRBJ1-4; the D is unclear. CDR1 SGHNT and CDR2 YYREEE come from the germline V gene (reference sequence). V gave up 0 bases and J gave up 8 bases, with 14 bases separating them. The CDR3 spans 15 residues. The CDR3 sequence is CASSLDPSTSEKLFF. The CDR3 DNA follows: TGTGCCAGCAGCTTGGACCCCTCAACGAGCGAAAAACTGTTTTTT.

As for this clone: This CDR3 is also generated by other DNA sequences in the sample. This CDR3 is CASSPTGNTEAFF. Here the CDR3 DNA reads TGTGCCAGCAGCCCGACAGGGAACACTGAAGCTTTCTTT. This chain links TRBV6-5 with TRBJ1-1, with D possibly matching TRBD1 (6 bases). CDR3 length: 13 residues. Germline lookup yields CDR1 MNHEY and CDR2 SVGAGI. V was trimmed by 6 bases and J by 1 base, leaving 9 bases between them.

V is TRBV4-3 and J is TRBJ2-3, with a weak D call TRBD2 (5 bases). The CDR3 loop spans 15 amino acids. The germline gives CDR1 LGHNA, CDR2 YSLEER. Trimming left V 4 bases short and J 4 bases short, with 15 bases between. The CDR3, as DNA: TGCGCCAGCAGCCCCGACCTAGGAGGCCCAGATACGCAGTATTTT. It yields the protein CASSPDLGGPDTQYF.

The rearrangement joins TRBV6-5 to TRBJ1-1; possibly TRBD1 for D (5 bases). The germline gives CDR1 MNHEY, CDR2 SVGAGI. Trimming cost V 4 bases and J 9 bases, with 12 bases left between them. This CDR3 spans 12 amino acids. The CDR3 nucleotides are TGTGCCAGCAGTTCATTACAGGCAAAAGCTTTCTTT. Residues: CASSSLQAKAFF.

DNA of the CDR3: TGTGCCATCAGTGACCTCGTCTATAGCACAGATACGCAGTATTTT. Its translation is CAISDLVYSTDTQYF. This chain joins TRBV10-3 and TRBJ2-3, with D unresolved. CDR1 is ENHRY and CDR2 is SYGVKD in the germline V gene. The CDR3 totals 15 residues. The V end lost 3 bases, the J end lost 0 bases, and 10 bases lay between the germline ends.

The chain recombines TRBV27 with TRBJ2-4; perhaps TRBD1 as D (6 bases). Germline CDR1 and CDR2: MNHEY and SMNVEV (reference sequence). Trimming took off 5 bases at V and 0 bases at J, with 14 bases between the two ends. This CDR3 spans 16 amino acids. For the CDR3, the DNA is TGTGCCAGCAGTCCCCTGGGACATCTAGCCAAAAACATTCAGTACTTC. This encodes CASSPLGHLAKNIQYF.

The chain employs TRBV2 and TRBJ1-2; TRBD1 matches at 7 bases. The CDR3 loop spans 11 amino acids. After removal of 8 bases from V and 5 bases from J, the junction contained 2 bases not matched to a gene. Germline V gene data show CDR1 as SNHLY and CDR2 as FYNNEI. Written as DNA, the CDR3 is TGTGCCAGCGTACAGGGGTATGGCTACACCTTC. The encoded protein is CASVQGYGYTF.

This chain joins TRBV5-1 and TRBJ2-3, with 7 positions matching TRBD1. The length of the CDR3 is 15 residues. Germline trimming cut 3 bases from V and 2 bases from J; bases unmatched to any gene: 6. Germline V gives CDR1 SGHRS, CDR2 YFSETQ. CDR3 region: CASSWQGDLTDTQYF. In DNA, the CDR3 is TGCGCCAGCAGCTGGCAGGGGGACCTCACAGATACGCAGTATTTT.

This chain joins TRBV7-2 and TRBJ1-4; a possible D gene is TRBD1 (6 bases). CDR1 and CDR2 from the germline V gene are SGHTA and FQGNSA. CDR3 length equals 16 residues. The germline V and J ends were trimmed by 3 bases and 8 bases, with 19 bases remaining between them. CDR3 residues: CASSFTGRGIVEKLFF. CDR3 DNA: TGTGCCAGCAGCTTTACAGGGCGGGGGATAGTCGAAAAACTGTTTTTT.

As for this clone: Its ends do not fully match the called genes, so a read error is possible. The same CDR3 can be traced to other DNA sequences in this sample. The chain combines TRBV29-1 with TRBJ2-7, with a possible D match to TRBD2 (6 bases). Germline assignment: CDR1 SQVTM and CDR2 ANQGSEA. This CDR3 has 11 residues. CDR3 amino acids: CSVGGAYEQYF. CDR3 nucleotide sequence: TGCAGCGTTGGCGGGGCCTATGAGCAGTACTTC.

This rearrangement joins TRBV6-5 to TRBJ2-1; D remains ambiguous. Germline V gene data show CDR1 as MNHEY and CDR2 as SVGAGI. The V end was cut by 7 bases, the J end by 5 bases, with 9 bases between. The CDR3 is 12 amino acids. In nucleotides, the CDR3 is TGTGCCAGCAATGGGCCCAACAATGAGCAGTTCTTC. It specifies CASNGPNNEQFF.